A selection of T cell receptor beta chains follows, all from one sample in a study of breast tumors, draining lymph nodes, adjacent tissues. TCRdb used MiXCR to reprocess the multiplex PCR reads, holding one entry per CDR3 protein. The data hold about 130,000 distinct CDR3 sequences, with around 20% observed a single time. The sequencing sample was made of axillary lymph node tissue. These receptors all stem from a female donor with breast cancer. Some clones in this sample may be carry-over from other donors' samples. Each CDR3 is given with its conserved first and last residue. A D gene is named only where the DNA matches it firmly. Size is stated for part of the rows, as once, few or many counts, or as a class when the clone is expanded.

V gene: TRBV6-5
J gene: TRBJ2-3
clone size: many
D gene: TRBD2
CDR3 DNA: TGTGCCAGCAGTTACTCGGCTAGCGGGGTCACAGATACGCAGTATTTT
CDR3 protein: CASSYSASGVTDTQYF

V gene: TRBV11-3
J gene: TRBJ2-7
clone size: once
D gene: TRBD2
CDR3 DNA: TGTGCCAGCAGCTTAACGGGAGGTTTTTACGAGCAGTACTTC
CDR3 protein: CASSLTGGFYEQYF

V gene: TRBV4-1
J gene: TRBJ1-5
clone size: few
D gene: TRBD1
CDR3 DNA: TGCGCCAGCAGCCAACAGACAGGGAATAGCAATCAGCCCCAGCATTTT
CDR3 protein: CASSQQTGNSNQPQHF

V gene: TRBV7-8
J gene: TRBJ2-3
clone size: many
D gene: -
CDR3 DNA: TGTGCCAGCAGCCCGGGGTCTCTTGCCGGAGGGGATACGCAGTATTTT
CDR3 protein: CASSPGSLAGGDTQYF

V gene: TRBV7-3
J gene: TRBJ1-2
clone size: many
D gene: -
CDR3 DNA: TGTGCCAGCAGCTCCGGAGACAGGTCCTATGGCTACACCTTC
CDR3 protein: CASSSGDRSYGYTF

V gene: TRBV3-1
J gene: TRBJ2-2
clone size: few
D gene: TRBD2
CDR3 DNA: TGTGCCAGCAGCCATTTCCGACTAGCGCCCGTGGGTGGGGAGCTGTTTTTT
CDR3 protein: CASSHFRLAPVGGELFF

V gene: TRBV5-5
J gene: TRBJ2-7
clone size: many
D gene: -
CDR3 DNA: TGTGCCAGCAGCGCGGGGGCAGGGTCAAGCCTCGAGCAGTACTTC
CDR3 protein: CASSAGAGSSLEQYF

V gene: TRBV2
J gene: TRBJ1-2
clone size: many
D gene: -
CDR3 DNA: TGTGCCAGCAGTGAACCGACAGGTCCTAGGTCGTATGGCTACACCTTC
CDR3 protein: CASSEPTGPRSYGYTF

V gene: TRBV19
J gene: TRBJ1-3
clone size: -
D gene: -
CDR3 DNA: TGTGCCAGTAGCCCTGACGGGGGGGACTCTGGAAACACCATATATTTT
CDR3 protein: CASSPDGGDSGNTIYF

V gene: TRBV5-1
J gene: TRBJ2-3
clone size: -
D gene: TRBD2
CDR3 DNA: TGCGCCAGCAGCTACTACGGGACTAGCGGGAGTTCGTCAGATACGCAGTATTTT
CDR3 protein: CASSYYGTSGSSSDTQYF

V gene: TRBV2
J gene: TRBJ2-3
clone size: many
D gene: TRBD2
CDR3 DNA: TGTGCCAGCAGTGCTAGCGGGAGGGCCAGAGATACGCAGTATTTT
CDR3 protein: CASSASGRARDTQYF

V gene: TRBV19
J gene: TRBJ1-2
clone size: -
D gene: TRBD1
CDR3 DNA: TGTGCCAGTAGTATGGAGACAGGGAACAACTATGACCACACCTTC
CDR3 protein: CASSMETGNNYDHTF

V gene: TRBV25-1
J gene: TRBJ1-6
clone size: -
D gene: -
CDR3 DNA: TGTGCCAGCAGTGAATACACAGTGCTACATGGATACCGACACTTT
CDR3 protein: CASSEYTVLHGYRHF

V gene: TRBV7-8
J gene: TRBJ2-1
clone size: many
D gene: TRBD2
CDR3 DNA: TGTGCCAGCAGCATATTACGACTAGCGGGATCCTCCAATGAGCAGTTCTTC
CDR3 protein: CASSILRLAGSSNEQFF

V gene: TRBV29-1
J gene: TRBJ1-2
clone size: many
D gene: -
CDR3 DNA: TGCAGCGTTGACGACAGAAACTATGGCTACACCTTC
CDR3 protein: CSVDDRNYGYTF

V gene: TRBV20-1
J gene: TRBJ1-6
clone size: many
D gene: TRBD1
CDR3 DNA: TGCAGTGCTTCGGAGACAGGGATCTATAATTCACCCCTCCACTTT
CDR3 protein: CSASETGIYNSPLHF

V gene: TRBV5-6
J gene: TRBJ2-1
clone size: many
D gene: -
CDR3 DNA: TGTGCCAGCAGCTGGGGACGGATCCTCTACAATGAGCAGTTCTTC
CDR3 protein: CASSWGRILYNEQFF

V gene: TRBV12-3/TRBV12-4
J gene: TRBJ2-1
clone size: many
D gene: -
CDR3 DNA: TGTGCCAGCAGTCCAGGACTGTTCGGCTCCTACAATGAGCAGTTCTTC
CDR3 protein: CASSPGLFGSYNEQFF

V gene: TRBV20-1
J gene: TRBJ2-2
clone size: many
D gene: TRBD2
CDR3 DNA: TGCAGTGCTTCCCCGGCTAGCGGGAGGGCCGGTTCCGGGGAGCTGTTTTTT
CDR3 protein: CSASPASGRAGSGELFF

V gene: TRBV5-6
J gene: TRBJ1-6
clone size: many
D gene: TRBD1
CDR3 DNA: TGTGCCAGCAGCCCACCCGGACAGGGGGCGGGTAATTCACCCCTCCACTTT
CDR3 protein: CASSPPGQGAGNSPLHF

V gene: TRBV6-1
J gene: TRBJ2-3
clone size: many
D gene: -
CDR3 DNA: TGTGCCAGCAGTGCACAGTCCGGGGCAGATACGCAGTATTTT
CDR3 protein: CASSAQSGADTQYF

V gene: TRBV19
J gene: TRBJ2-4
clone size: -
D gene: TRBD2
CDR3 DNA: TGTGCCAGTAGATTTATTGGTGGCGGGAGAAACATTCAGTACTTC
CDR3 protein: CASRFIGGGRNIQYF

V gene: TRBV15
J gene: TRBJ2-5
clone size: few
D gene: -
CDR3 DNA: TGTGCCACCAGCAGAGTGCCTTCGGAGACCCAGTACTTC
CDR3 protein: CATSRVPSETQYF

V gene: TRBV20-1
J gene: TRBJ2-7
clone size: -
D gene: TRBD2
CDR3 DNA: TGCAGTGCTAGAGGAATGCGGCGGGGGGGATCCTACGAGCAGTACTTC
CDR3 protein: CSARGMRRGGSYEQYF

V gene: TRBV19
J gene: TRBJ1-2
clone size: many
D gene: -
CDR3 DNA: TGTGCCAGTAGTATGCACCCGGAAAGCCATGGCTACACCTTC
CDR3 protein: CASSMHPESHGYTF

V gene: TRBV12-3/TRBV12-4
J gene: TRBJ1-2
clone size: many
D gene: -
CDR3 DNA: TGTGCCAGCAGTTTAGCCGGAGGCTACACCTTC
CDR3 protein: CASSLAGGYTF

V gene: TRBV9
J gene: TRBJ2-2
clone size: many
D gene: -
CDR3 DNA: TGTGCCAGCAGCGTGTCCATAGGGACCGGGGAGCTGTTTTTT
CDR3 protein: CASSVSIGTGELFF

V gene: TRBV20-1
J gene: TRBJ2-5
clone size: many
D gene: -
CDR3 DNA: TGCAGTGCTACTACCGGGGCCACCAAGAGGGAGACCCAGTACTTC
CDR3 protein: CSATTGATKRETQYF

V gene: TRBV2
J gene: TRBJ2-7
clone size: many
D gene: TRBD2
CDR3 DNA: TGTGCCAGCACCCGGGGACTAGCGGGAAACTACGAGCAGTACTTC
CDR3 protein: CASTRGLAGNYEQYF

V gene: TRBV7-2
J gene: TRBJ2-3
clone size: many
D gene: TRBD2
CDR3 DNA: TGTGCCAGCAGCTACCCAGGGACTAGCAGCTCAGATACGCAGTATTTT
CDR3 protein: CASSYPGTSSSDTQYF

V gene: TRBV24-1
J gene: TRBJ2-7
clone size: many
D gene: TRBD1
CDR3 DNA: TGTGCCACCAGGAAGGACAGGGGGTTCGAGCAGTACTTC
CDR3 protein: CATRKDRGFEQYF

V gene: TRBV9
J gene: TRBJ2-7
clone size: many
D gene: TRBD2
CDR3 DNA: TGTGCCAGCAGCCTCGCGGTGGGCGGGAGTTACGAGCAGTACTTC
CDR3 protein: CASSLAVGGSYEQYF

V gene: TRBV6-8
J gene: TRBJ2-1
clone size: few
D gene: TRBD2
CDR3 DNA: TGTGCCAGCAGTTACCCATCTGGGGGACTAGGGATCTATAGATACAATGAGCAGTTCTTC
CDR3 protein: CASSYPSGGLGIYRYNEQFF

V gene: TRBV28
J gene: TRBJ1-5
clone size: few
D gene: -
CDR3 DNA: TGTGCCAGCAGTGTGACAGGTGTAACGCAGCCCCAGCATTTT
CDR3 protein: CASSVTGVTQPQHF

V gene: TRBV4-3
J gene: TRBJ1-2
clone size: many
D gene: TRBD1
CDR3 DNA: TGCGCCAGCAGCGAAAGAGTGGGCCAGGGGGGCTATGGCTACACCTTC
CDR3 protein: CASSERVGQGGYGYTF

V gene: TRBV28
J gene: TRBJ1-2
clone size: -
D gene: TRBD1
CDR3 DNA: TGTGCCAGCAGCCGGGACAGGGGAAACTATGGCTACACCTTC
CDR3 protein: CASSRDRGNYGYTF

V gene: TRBV20-1
J gene: TRBJ2-2
clone size: many
D gene: TRBD2
CDR3 DNA: TGCAGTGCTAGAGAGGGACTAGTAATCTCTGGGGAGCTGTTTTTT
CDR3 protein: CSAREGLVISGELFF

V gene: TRBV11-1
J gene: TRBJ2-1
clone size: -
D gene: TRBD1
CDR3 DNA: TGTGCCAACAGCCCAACGGGACAGGGGTGGGGATTCTTC
CDR3 protein: CANSPTGQGWGFF

V gene: TRBV24-1
J gene: TRBJ1-4
clone size: many
D gene: -
CDR3 DNA: TGTGCCACCAGTGTTGACGAAGGGACCTATGCAACTAATGAAAAACTGTTTTTT
CDR3 protein: CATSVDEGTYATNEKLFF

V gene: TRBV10-2
J gene: TRBJ2-7
clone size: many
D gene: TRBD1
CDR3 DNA: TGCGCCACCTCTTCGGTTGGACAGGGGAAGCAGTACTTC
CDR3 protein: CATSSVGQGKQYF

V gene: TRBV5-1
J gene: TRBJ2-1
clone size: many
D gene: -
CDR3 DNA: TGCGCCAGCAGCTTGGTAGGCAGCTCCTACAATGAGCAGTTCTTC
CDR3 protein: CASSLVGSSYNEQFF

V gene: TRBV7-2
J gene: TRBJ2-3
clone size: many
D gene: -
CDR3 DNA: TGTGCCAGCAGCCCCCGAGGCTACCTCACAGATACGCAGTATTTT
CDR3 protein: CASSPRGYLTDTQYF

V gene: TRBV4-2
J gene: TRBJ2-3
clone size: many
D gene: -
CDR3 DNA: TGTGCCAGCAGCCAAGATAAGGGAACAGATACGCAGTATTTT
CDR3 protein: CASSQDKGTDTQYF

V gene: TRBV5-1
J gene: TRBJ2-2
clone size: few
D gene: TRBD2
CDR3 DNA: TGCGCCAGCAGCAGGGGACTAGCGGGAGGCGCCGGGGAGCTGTTTTTT
CDR3 protein: CASSRGLAGGAGELFF

V gene: TRBV7-9
J gene: TRBJ2-2
clone size: many
D gene: TRBD1
CDR3 DNA: TGTGCCAGCAGCCCGATGGACAGGTCCGGGGAGCTGTTTTTT
CDR3 protein: CASSPMDRSGELFF

V gene: TRBV6-1
J gene: TRBJ2-3
clone size: many
D gene: -
CDR3 DNA: TGTGCCAGCAGGGAGAGCACAGATACGCAGTATTTT
CDR3 protein: CASRESTDTQYF

V gene: TRBV5-1
J gene: TRBJ2-2
clone size: -
D gene: -
CDR3 DNA: TGCGCCAGCAGCTTGAGACGCCCCAGCGTCACCGGGGAGCTGTTTTTT
CDR3 protein: CASSLRRPSVTGELFF

V gene: TRBV7-8
J gene: TRBJ1-6
clone size: -
D gene: -
CDR3 DNA: TGTGCCAGCAGCTTGGGCCATGTGCTTAATTCGCCCCTCCACTTT
CDR3 protein: CASSLGHVLNSPLHF

V gene: TRBV25-1
J gene: TRBJ1-6
clone size: many
D gene: -
CDR3 DNA: TGTGCCAGCAGTGAATTGAGGGGCCGCTCACCCCTCCACTTT
CDR3 protein: CASSELRGRSPLHF

V gene: TRBV20-1
J gene: TRBJ2-1
clone size: many
D gene: -
CDR3 DNA: TGCAGTGCTAGAGGAGTGTCCTACAATGAGCAGTTCTTC
CDR3 protein: CSARGVSYNEQFF

V gene: TRBV7-2
J gene: TRBJ2-7
clone size: many
D gene: -
CDR3 DNA: TGTGCCAGCAGCTTAGCCTATTACGAGCAGTACTTC
CDR3 protein: CASSLAYYEQYF

V gene: TRBV27
J gene: TRBJ2-7
clone size: many
D gene: -
CDR3 DNA: TGTGCCAGCAGTGTCGGTATCGGTTCAACCTACGAGCAGTACTTC
CDR3 protein: CASSVGIGSTYEQYF

V gene: TRBV4-3
J gene: TRBJ2-5
clone size: many
D gene: -
CDR3 DNA: TGCGCCAGCAGCCAAGGGGGGGGGCGAGGTTGGGAGACCCAGTACTTC
CDR3 protein: CASSQGGGRGWETQYF

V gene: TRBV4-1
J gene: TRBJ1-6
clone size: many
D gene: -
CDR3 DNA: TGCGCCAGCAGCCAAGATGGAGGGGAGAGGACCTATAATTCACCCCTCCACTTT
CDR3 protein: CASSQDGGERTYNSPLHF